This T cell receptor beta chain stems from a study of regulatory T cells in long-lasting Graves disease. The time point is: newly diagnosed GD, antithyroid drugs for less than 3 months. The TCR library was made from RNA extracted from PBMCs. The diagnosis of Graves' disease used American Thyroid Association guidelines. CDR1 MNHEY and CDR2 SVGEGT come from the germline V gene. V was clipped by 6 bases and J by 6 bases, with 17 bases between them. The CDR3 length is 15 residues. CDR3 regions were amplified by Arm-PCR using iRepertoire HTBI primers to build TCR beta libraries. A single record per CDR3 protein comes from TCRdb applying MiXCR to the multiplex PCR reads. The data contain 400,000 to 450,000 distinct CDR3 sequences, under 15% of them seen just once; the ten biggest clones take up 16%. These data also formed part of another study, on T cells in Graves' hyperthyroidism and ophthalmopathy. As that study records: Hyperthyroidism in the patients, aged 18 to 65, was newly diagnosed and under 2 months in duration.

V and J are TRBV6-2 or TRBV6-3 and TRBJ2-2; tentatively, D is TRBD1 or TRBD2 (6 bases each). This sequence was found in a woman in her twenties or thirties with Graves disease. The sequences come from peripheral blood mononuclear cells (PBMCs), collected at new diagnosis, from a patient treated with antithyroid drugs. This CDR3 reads CASRLGRGGAGELFF. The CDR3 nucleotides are TGTGCCAGCAGACTCGGGAGAGGGGGAGCCGGGGAGCTGTTTTTT.